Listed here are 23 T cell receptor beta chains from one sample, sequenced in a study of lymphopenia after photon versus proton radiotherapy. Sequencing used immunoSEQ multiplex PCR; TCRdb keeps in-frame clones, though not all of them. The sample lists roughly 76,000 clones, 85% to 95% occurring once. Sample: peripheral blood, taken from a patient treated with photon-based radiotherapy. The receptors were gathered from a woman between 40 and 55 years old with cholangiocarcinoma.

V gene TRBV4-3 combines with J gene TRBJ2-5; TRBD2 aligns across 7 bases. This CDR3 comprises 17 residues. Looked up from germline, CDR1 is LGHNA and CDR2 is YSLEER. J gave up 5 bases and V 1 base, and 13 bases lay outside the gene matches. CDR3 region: CASSQGFGGGPGETQYF. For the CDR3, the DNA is TGCGCCAGCAGCCAAGGATTCGGGGGAGGGCCGGGGGAGACCCAGTACTTC.

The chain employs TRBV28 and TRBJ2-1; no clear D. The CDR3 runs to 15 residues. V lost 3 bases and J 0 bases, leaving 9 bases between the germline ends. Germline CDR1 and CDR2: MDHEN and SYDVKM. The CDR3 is CASSFPGFSYNEQFF. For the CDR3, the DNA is TGTGCCAGCAGTTTTCCGGGCTTCTCCTACAATGAGCAGTTCTTC.

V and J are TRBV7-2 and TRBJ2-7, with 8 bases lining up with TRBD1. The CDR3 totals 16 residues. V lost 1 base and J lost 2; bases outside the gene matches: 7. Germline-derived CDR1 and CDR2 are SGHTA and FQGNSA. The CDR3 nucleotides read TGTGCCAGCAGCTTAGAGGCCAGGACAGGGACCTACGAGCAGTACTTC. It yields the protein CASSLEARTGTYEQYF.

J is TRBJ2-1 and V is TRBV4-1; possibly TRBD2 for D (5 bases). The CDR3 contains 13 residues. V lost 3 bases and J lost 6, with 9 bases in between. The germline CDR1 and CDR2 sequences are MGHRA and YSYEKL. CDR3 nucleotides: TGCGCCAGCAGCCAGGGTAGCGTCAATGAGCAGTTCTTC. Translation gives CASSQGSVNEQFF.

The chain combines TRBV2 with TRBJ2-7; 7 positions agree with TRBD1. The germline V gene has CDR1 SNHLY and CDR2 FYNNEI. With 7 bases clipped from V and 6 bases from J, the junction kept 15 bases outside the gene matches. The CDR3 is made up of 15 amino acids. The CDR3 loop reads CASTGQEPPRGEQYF. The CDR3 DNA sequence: TGTGCCAGCACCGGACAGGAGCCCCCTCGGGGCGAGCAGTACTTC.

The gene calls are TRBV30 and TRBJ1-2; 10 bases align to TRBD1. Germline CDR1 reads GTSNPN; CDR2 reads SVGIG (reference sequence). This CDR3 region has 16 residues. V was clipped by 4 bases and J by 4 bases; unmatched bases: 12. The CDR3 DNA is TGTGCCTGGAAGGGACAGGGGCTAACACAGAGCTATGGCTACACCTTC. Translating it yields CAWKGQGLTQSYGYTF.

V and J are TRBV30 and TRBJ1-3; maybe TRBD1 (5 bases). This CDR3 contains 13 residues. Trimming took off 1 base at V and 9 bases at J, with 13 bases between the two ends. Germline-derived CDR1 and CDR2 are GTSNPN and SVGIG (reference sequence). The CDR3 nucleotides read TGTGCCTGGAGTGACCTTACGGGGGGCACCATATATTTT. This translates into CAWSDLTGGTIYF.

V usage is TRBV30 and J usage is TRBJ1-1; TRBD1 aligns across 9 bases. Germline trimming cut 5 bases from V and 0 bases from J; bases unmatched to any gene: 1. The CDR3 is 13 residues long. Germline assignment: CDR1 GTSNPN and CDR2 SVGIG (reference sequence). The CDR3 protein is CAWGTGLNTEAFF. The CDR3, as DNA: TGTGCCTGGGGGACAGGGCTGAACACTGAAGCTTTCTTT. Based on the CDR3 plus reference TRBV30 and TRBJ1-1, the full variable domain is SQTIHQWPATLVQPVGSPLSLECTVEGTSNPNLYWYRQAAGRGLQLLFYSVGIGQISSEVPQNLSASRPQDRQFILSSKKLLLSDSGFYLCAWGTGLNTEAFFGQGTRLTVV.

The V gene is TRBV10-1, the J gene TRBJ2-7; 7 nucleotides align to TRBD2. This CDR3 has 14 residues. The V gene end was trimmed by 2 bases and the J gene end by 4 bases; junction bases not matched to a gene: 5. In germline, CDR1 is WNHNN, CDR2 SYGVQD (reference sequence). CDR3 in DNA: TGCGCCAGCAGTGAGGCCAGCGGGAAGTACGAGCAGTACTTC. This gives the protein CASSEASGKYEQYF.

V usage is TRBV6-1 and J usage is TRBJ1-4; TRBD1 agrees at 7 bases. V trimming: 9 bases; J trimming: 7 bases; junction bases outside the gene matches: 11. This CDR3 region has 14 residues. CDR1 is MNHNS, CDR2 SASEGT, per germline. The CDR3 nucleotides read TGTGCCAGTAGTCAGGGGGGTATCGGTGAAAAACTGTTTTTT. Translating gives CASSQGGIGEKLFF.

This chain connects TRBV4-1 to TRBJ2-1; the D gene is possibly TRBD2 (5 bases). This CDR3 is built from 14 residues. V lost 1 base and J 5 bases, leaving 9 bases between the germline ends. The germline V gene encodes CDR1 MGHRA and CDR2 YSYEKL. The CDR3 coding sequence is TGCGCCAGCAGCCAAGCGGGATCCAACAATGAGCAGTTCTTC. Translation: CASSQAGSNNEQFF.

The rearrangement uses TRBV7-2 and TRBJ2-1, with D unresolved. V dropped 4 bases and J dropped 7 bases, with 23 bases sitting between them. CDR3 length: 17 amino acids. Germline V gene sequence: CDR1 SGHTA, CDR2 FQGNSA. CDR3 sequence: CASSSPAGSPNRNEQFF. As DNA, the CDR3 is TGTGCCAGCAGCTCACCCGCCGGGTCTCCCAATAGGAATGAGCAGTTCTTC.

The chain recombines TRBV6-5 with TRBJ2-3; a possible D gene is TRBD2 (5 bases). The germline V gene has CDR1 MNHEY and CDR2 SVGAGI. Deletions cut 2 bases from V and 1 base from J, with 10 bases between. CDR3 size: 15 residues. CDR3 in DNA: TGTGCCAGCAGTTACCAACGGGGTCGCACAGATACGCAGTATTTT. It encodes CASSYQRGRTDTQYF.

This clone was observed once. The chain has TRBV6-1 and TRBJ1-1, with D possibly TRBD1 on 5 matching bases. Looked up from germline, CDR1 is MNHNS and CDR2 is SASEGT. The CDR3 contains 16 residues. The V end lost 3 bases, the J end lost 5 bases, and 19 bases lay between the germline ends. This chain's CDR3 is CASSDPNRVRGTEAFF. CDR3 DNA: TGTGCCAGCAGTGATCCGAACCGGGTGAGGGGAACTGAAGCTTTCTTT.

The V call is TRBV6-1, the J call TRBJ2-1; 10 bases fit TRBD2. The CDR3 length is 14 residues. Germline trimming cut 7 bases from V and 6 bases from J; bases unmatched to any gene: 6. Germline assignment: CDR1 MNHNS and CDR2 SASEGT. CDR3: CASTLAGPSNEQFF. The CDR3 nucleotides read TGTGCCAGCACACTAGCGGGACCATCCAATGAGCAGTTCTTC.

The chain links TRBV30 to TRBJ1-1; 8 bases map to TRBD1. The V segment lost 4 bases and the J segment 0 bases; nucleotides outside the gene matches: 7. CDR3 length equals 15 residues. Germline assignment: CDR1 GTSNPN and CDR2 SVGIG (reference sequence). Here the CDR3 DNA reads TGTGCCTGGACCCCTGGACAGGGTGTGAACACTGAAGCTTTCTTT. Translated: CAWTPGQGVNTEAFF.

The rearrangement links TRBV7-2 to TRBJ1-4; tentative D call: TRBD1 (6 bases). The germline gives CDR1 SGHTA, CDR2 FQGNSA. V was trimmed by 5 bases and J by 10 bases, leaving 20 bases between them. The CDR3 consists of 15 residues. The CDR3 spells CASSTPGHSSGKLFF. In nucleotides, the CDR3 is TGTGCCAGCAGCACCCCGGGACACTCCAGTGGAAAACTGTTTTTT.

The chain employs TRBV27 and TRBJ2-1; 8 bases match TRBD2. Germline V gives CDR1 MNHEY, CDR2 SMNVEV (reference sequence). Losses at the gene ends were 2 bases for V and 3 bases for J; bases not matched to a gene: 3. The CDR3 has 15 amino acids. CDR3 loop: CASSLVAGGYNEQFF. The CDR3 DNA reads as TGTGCCAGCAGTTTAGTTGCGGGGGGCTACAATGAGCAGTTCTTC.

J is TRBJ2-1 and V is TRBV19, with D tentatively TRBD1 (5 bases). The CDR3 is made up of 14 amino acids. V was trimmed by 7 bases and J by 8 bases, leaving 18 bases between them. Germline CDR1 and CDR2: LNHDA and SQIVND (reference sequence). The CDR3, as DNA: TGTGCCAGTAACGCTCGGGCAGGGTTGGATGAGCAGTTCTTC. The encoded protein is CASNARAGLDEQFF.

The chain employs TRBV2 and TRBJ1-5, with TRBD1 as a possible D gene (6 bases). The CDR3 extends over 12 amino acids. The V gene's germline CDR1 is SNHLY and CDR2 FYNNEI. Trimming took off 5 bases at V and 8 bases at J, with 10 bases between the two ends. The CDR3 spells CASSQGKEPQHF. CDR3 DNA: TGTGCCAGCAGTCAGGGGAAAGAGCCCCAGCATTTT.

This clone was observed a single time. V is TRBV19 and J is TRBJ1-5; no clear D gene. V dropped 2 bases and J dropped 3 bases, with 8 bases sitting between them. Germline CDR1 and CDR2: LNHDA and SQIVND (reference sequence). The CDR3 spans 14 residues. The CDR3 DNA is TGTGCCAGTAGTATATTGGTTCACAATCAGCCCCAGCATTTT. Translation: CASSILVHNQPQHF. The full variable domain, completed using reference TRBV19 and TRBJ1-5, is DGGITQSPKYLFRKEGQNVTLSCEQNLNHDAMYWYRQDPGQGLRLIYYSQIVNDFQKGDIAEGYSVSREKKESFPLTVTSAQKNPTAFYLCASSILVHNQPQHFGDGTRLSIL.

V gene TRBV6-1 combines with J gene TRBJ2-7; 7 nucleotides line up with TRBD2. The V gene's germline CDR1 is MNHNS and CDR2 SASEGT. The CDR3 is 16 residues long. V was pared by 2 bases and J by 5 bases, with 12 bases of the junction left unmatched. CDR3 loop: CASSETPPVAGDEQYF. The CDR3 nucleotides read TGTGCCAGCAGTGAAACCCCCCCCGTAGCGGGTGACGAGCAGTACTTC.

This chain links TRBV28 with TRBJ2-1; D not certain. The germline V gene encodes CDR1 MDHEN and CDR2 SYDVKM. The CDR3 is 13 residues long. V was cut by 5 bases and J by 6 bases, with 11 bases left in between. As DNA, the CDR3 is TGTGCCAGCAGTGAGATTTATCTCAATGAGCAGTTCTTC. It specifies CASSEIYLNEQFF.